The 3 T cell receptor beta chains in this list originate from one sample, sequenced in a study of T-cell reconstitution after alpha-beta-depleted transplantation in children. A library of TCRbeta sequences, prepared with unique molecular identifiers, was generated. Via MiXCR, TCRdb re-called the PCR reads, giving one row per CDR3 protein. The table lists 490,000 or so distinct CDR3 sequences, 10% of them singletons, with around 2% in the top ten. Sequencing used PBMCs, obtained before TCRalphabeta/CD19-depleted stem cell transplant. These receptors were collected from a child under 10 years old with inherited bone marrow failure, due to receive a stem cell transplant.

This clonotype was detected many times. The rearrangement uses TRBV12-3 or TRBV12-4 and TRBJ2-7; 9 positions agree with TRBD2. The CDR3 consists of 17 residues. J lost 6 bases, V lost 6 bases, and 18 bases had no gene match. In DNA form, the CDR3 reads TGTGCCAGCAGCCCCACGATAGCGGGAGAAAATGTCGGCGAGCAGTACTTC. Translated: CASSPTIAGENVGEQYF.

This clonotype appeared many times. The chain recombines TRBV5-5 with TRBJ1-1; no firm D call. The CDR3 loop spans 14 amino acids. Germline CDR1 is SGHKS and CDR2 is YYEKEE (reference sequence). V was shortened by 4 bases and J by 4 bases, with 14 bases between the two germline ends. The CDR3 loop reads CASSQDVPITEAFF. DNA for the CDR3: TGTGCCAGCAGCCAAGATGTTCCGATCACTGAAGCTTTCTTT.

The V call is TRBV9, the J call TRBJ2-7; tentatively, D is TRBD2 (6 bases). V lost 0 bases to trimming and J lost 0 bases, with 13 bases between them. Germline V lookup: CDR1 SGDLS, CDR2 YYNGEE. The length of the CDR3 is 16 residues. CDR3 region: CASSVVPSESSYEQYF. Here the CDR3 DNA reads TGTGCCAGCAGCGTAGTGCCTAGCGAGAGCTCCTACGAGCAGTACTTC.